One TCR beta chain is described in this entry. What it recognizes is unknown. This record comes from a study of blood T cells in healthy people across ages. V shed 0 bases, J shed 2 bases, and the junction held 3 bases outside the gene matches. Germline values: CDR1 GTSNPN, CDR2 SVGIG (reference sequence). The CDR3 sequence is 14 residues long. A sample-barcoded 5' primer and a J-beta primer mix were used in a second PCR of roughly 7 to 11 cycles. Each cDNA molecule, via a template-switch adaptor with 12 random nucleotides, was tagged. TCRdb re-analysed the 5' RACE reads in MiXCR, keeping a single row per CDR3 protein. This sample carries approximately 770,000 distinct CDR3 sequences, roughly 50% of them seen once, and the ten largest clones take 22%. Findings and limits, study-wide: Diversity figures derived from one million T cells were judged to underestimate the true value. Measured against age, TCR beta diversity per million T cells decreased in a roughly linear manner.

The sample providers were healthy Caucasian people from Russia, aged roughly 6 to 90. The J gene is TRBJ2-7, the V gene TRBV30, with TRBD1 matching over 8 bases. The material sequenced was blood. This sequence originates from a man aged 30 to 39 in good health. The DNA of the CDR3 is TGTGCCTGGAGTGTTGGACAGGGCGCCTACGAGCAGTACTTC. Protein product: CAWSVGQGAYEQYF.